Listed below are T cell receptor beta chains from one sample, sequenced in a study of cytomegalovirus exposure and HLA in healthy donors. Only in-frame clones appear in the TCRdb table, and some are missing; sequencing was by immunoSEQ multiplex PCR. The sample includes roughly 120,000 clones, 90% to 95% seen only once; the top ten take roughly 1.3%. Sequenced input: PBMCs. These receptor sequences come from a woman younger than 35 in good health and CMV-seronegative. CDR3s include the opening cysteine and the closing phenylalanine or tryptophan. A D gene is named only where the DNA matches it firmly. Expanded clones get a size class; other rows say once, few or many, or leave the size out.

d_call,clone_size,j_call,v_call,cdr3_nt,cdr3_aa
.,once,TRBJ2-5,TRBV5-4,TGTGCCAGCAGCTTGGGCAGGGAAGAGACCCAGTACTTC,CASSLGREETQYF
.,.,TRBJ2-2,TRBV2,TGTGCCAGCAGTGAAATAGGGGCGGACACCGGGGAGCTGTTTTTT,CASSEIGADTGELFF
TRBD2,once,TRBJ2-1,TRBV7-2,TGTGCCAGCAGCTTGGGGACTAGCGGGGGGGAGGAGCAGTTCTTC,CASSLGTSGGEEQFF
.,.,TRBJ1-2,TRBV5-6,TGTGCCAGCAGCCTGTCGTCCGGGATCTATGGCTACACCTTC,CASSLSSGIYGYTF
.,.,TRBJ2-4,TRBV2,TGTGCCAGCTCGTTGGGCCGCGTCAAAAACATTCAGTACTTC,CASSLGRVKNIQYF
.,.,TRBJ1-1,TRBV2,TGTGCCAGCAGTTACCGTCGGGCTGAAGCTTTCTTT,CASSYRRAEAFF
.,.,TRBJ2-6,TRBV5-1,TGCGCCAGCAGCCAAACCGGGACTGGGGCCAACGTCCTGACTTTC,CASSQTGTGANVLTF
.,.,TRBJ1-5,TRBV7-6,TGTGCCAGCAGCCCACTCCCTGATCAGCCCCAGCATTTT,CASSPLPDQPQHF
.,.,TRBJ1-5,TRBV4-1,TGCGCCAGCAGCCCAGGTACGTTCCATCAGCCCCAGCATTTT,CASSPGTFHQPQHF
.,.,TRBJ2-2,TRBV28,TGTGCCAGCAGTTTTATCGTCCACAGCTCGAACACCGGGGAGCTGTTTTTT,CASSFIVHSSNTGELFF
TRBD2,.,TRBJ2-2,TRBV7-9,TGTGCCAGCAGCACCCCGATGCTAGCGGGGGGCCCCGGGGAGCTGTTTTTT,CASSTPMLAGGPGELFF
TRBD1,.,TRBJ2-5,TRBV6-6,TGTGCCAGCAGTTTCGGCAGGGGGTCGGAAGAGACCCAGTACTTC,CASSFGRGSEETQYF
.,once,TRBJ1-2,TRBV5-1,TGCGCCAGCAGCCGCTGGACACGGGACTATGGCTACACCTTC,CASSRWTRDYGYTF
.,.,TRBJ2-3,TRBV20-1,TGCAGTGCTGGCCGATCAGATACGCAGTATTTT,CSAGRSDTQYF
.,.,TRBJ2-7,TRBV11-2,TGTGCCAGCAGCTCGTCGACAGGCTACGAGCAGTACTTC,CASSSSTGYEQYF
.,.,TRBJ2-5,TRBV10-3,TGTGCCACAGAGGGGGAAAGTAGGGGGGAGACCCAGTACTTC,CATEGESRGETQYF
TRBD2,.,TRBJ2-1,TRBV11-2,TGTGCCAGCAGCTTAGGGTCGGGGGGGTATTTCAATGAGCAGTTCTTC,CASSLGSGGYFNEQFF
TRBD2,.,TRBJ2-1,TRBV15,TGTGCCACCAGCACCGGGTCCGGCGGGAGCTCCTACAATGAGCAGTTCTTC,CATSTGSGGSSYNEQFF
.,.,TRBJ1-2,TRBV5-1,TGCGCCAGCAGCTTTGCCGCCCGCTCACAGGGCGCGGAGGGCTACACCTTC,CASSFAARSQGAEGYTF
TRBD2,.,TRBJ2-1,TRBV7-3,TGTGCCAGCAGCTTAGGACTAGCAATGACCAATGAGCAGTTCTTC,CASSLGLAMTNEQFF
.,.,TRBJ2-4,TRBV25-1,TGTGCCAGCAGTGACCCTCGAGCAGCCAAAAACATTCAGTACTTC,CASSDPRAAKNIQYF
.,.,TRBJ2-7,TRBV4-1,TGCGCCAGCAGCCAAGCTCTACCGGGACTGACTTCCTACGAGCAGTACTTC,CASSQALPGLTSYEQYF
.,.,TRBJ1-5,TRBV28,TGTGCCAGCATCCCGAGGTGGTATGGCAATCAGCCCCAGCATTTT,CASIPRWYGNQPQHF
.,.,TRBJ1-5,TRBV6-5,TGTGCCAGCGGTCCCCGGCAGCCCCAGCATTTT,CASGPRQPQHF
TRBD1,.,TRBJ1-2,TRBV6-1,TGTGCCAGCAGCCCCGGGACAGGGACGCGACTTGGCTACACCTTC,CASSPGTGTRLGYTF
TRBD1,.,TRBJ2-1,TRBV11-2,TGTGCCAGCAGCTTAGCAACATCGGGACAGGGGAGGAATGAGCAGTTCTTC,CASSLATSGQGRNEQFF
TRBD1,.,TRBJ2-5,TRBV7-9,TGTGCCAGCAGCACCGGGACAGGGCTCTACCAAGAGACCCAGTACTTC,CASSTGTGLYQETQYF
TRBD2,.,TRBJ2-7,TRBV27,TGTGCCAGCAGTCCGGTAGCGGGAGATACCTACGAGCAGTACTTC,CASSPVAGDTYEQYF
.,.,TRBJ2-2,TRBV9,TGTGCCAGCAGCTCCATGGTGGTTGAGGCCGGGGAGCTGTTTTTT,CASSSMVVEAGELFF
.,once,TRBJ2-7,TRBV19,TGTGCCAGTAGCCCAGACAGGCCTCCCTCCTACGAGCAGTACTTC,CASSPDRPPSYEQYF
TRBD1,once,TRBJ2-1,TRBV29-1,TGCAGCTTAATCCCCGGGACAGGGGTATTGGATGAGCAGTTCTTC,CSLIPGTGVLDEQFF
TRBD2,.,TRBJ2-1,TRBV7-3,TGTGCCAGCAGCTTAAGCGGGGGGGCCTCCAATGAGCAGTTCTTC,CASSLSGGASNEQFF
TRBD1,once,TRBJ2-5,TRBV5-1,TGCGCCAGCAGCTCGCCGGGACAGTTACAAGAGACCCAGTACTTC,CASSSPGQLQETQYF
TRBD1,.,TRBJ1-4,TRBV2,TGTGCCAGCAATGGCAGGGGGTCGGTGGGATATGAAAAACTGTTTTTT,CASNGRGSVGYEKLFF
TRBD2,.,TRBJ2-1,TRBV7-6,TGTGCCAGCAGCTTATCCGTACAGTGGGCACCACTAGCGGGAGGGCCTCGGAATGAGCAGTTCTTC,CASSLSVQWAPLAGGPRNEQFF
TRBD2,.,TRBJ2-1,TRBV19,TGTGCCAGTAGTATAGATCTACTAGCGGGAGGCCATGAGCAGTTCTTC,CASSIDLLAGGHEQFF
TRBD1,.,TRBJ1-1,TRBV7-3,TGTGCCAGCAGCCTTGGACAGGGGAACACTGAAGCTTTCTTT,CASSLGQGNTEAFF
.,.,TRBJ1-1,TRBV6-1,TGTGCCAGCGAAAGGGAGGGAATCACTGAAGCTTTCTTT,CASEREGITEAFF
TRBD1,.,TRBJ2-5,TRBV6-5,TGTGCCACCAATCCGAGACAGGGAATCGGAGAGACCCAGTACTTC,CATNPRQGIGETQYF
.,.,TRBJ1-6,TRBV5-1,TGCGCCAGCAGCTTGAGCTCCTCGCCGGGGATAGATTCACCCCTCCACTTT,CASSLSSSPGIDSPLHF
.,.,TRBJ2-1,TRBV19,TGTGCCAGTAGTAATAAAAGAGGGTTCAATGAGCAGTTCTTC,CASSNKRGFNEQFF
.,.,TRBJ1-2,TRBV25-1,TGTGCCAGCAGTGAAAGGTGGGGGGGAGAGCGTGGCTACACCTTC,CASSERWGGERGYTF
TRBD2,.,TRBJ2-1,TRBV4-2,TGTGCCAGCAGCCAAGCAGGTAGCAGCGGGACCACCTACAATGAGCAGTTCTTC,CASSQAGSSGTTYNEQFF
.,.,TRBJ2-7,TRBV28,TGTGCCAGCTCACAGGGAGAAGTTACCTACGAGCAGTACTTC,CASSQGEVTYEQYF
.,.,TRBJ2-7,TRBV19,TGTGCCAGTAGTATAGATCTTGGGCGCTACGAGCAGTACTTC,CASSIDLGRYEQYF
TRBD2,.,TRBJ2-1,TRBV6-1,TGTGCCAGCAGTGAGGGCGGGAGTATGTATGAGCAGTTCTTC,CASSEGGSMYEQFF
TRBD1,.,TRBJ1-1,TRBV2,TGTGCCAGCAGCAGACAGGGTGGGGACACTGAAGCTTTCTTT,CASSRQGGDTEAFF
.,.,TRBJ1-2,TRBV29-1,TGCAGCGCCTATGGAGGGGAGGTCTATGGCTACACCTTC,CSAYGGEVYGYTF
.,.,TRBJ1-1,TRBV2,TGTGCCAGCAGTGAAGGCAGGCAGGGGATGAACACTGAAGCTTTCTTT,CASSEGRQGMNTEAFF
.,.,TRBJ2-1,TRBV4-1,TGCGCCAGCAGCCAAGTGAGTTACTACGCGGGAATAAATGAGCAGTTCTTC,CASSQVSYYAGINEQFF
TRBD2,few,TRBJ2-7,TRBV4-1,TGCGCCAGCAGCCATGTAGCGGGGGGACCGACCTACGAGCAGTACTTC,CASSHVAGGPTYEQYF
TRBD2,once,TRBJ2-5,TRBV28,TGTGCCAGCAGATCCGGGACTACTTTAGAGACCCAGTACTTC,CASRSGTTLETQYF
.,.,TRBJ1-1,TRBV2,TGTGCCAGCATGGAGGGCGGCGCTGAAGCTTTCTTT,CASMEGGAEAFF
.,once,TRBJ1-5,TRBV19,TGTGCTATCCCAGGGGTCGGGAATACTCATCAGCCCCAGCATTTT,CAIPGVGNTHQPQHF
.,.,TRBJ2-1,TRBV19,TGTGCCAGTAGTATCGACGGGGGTGAGCAGTTCTTC,CASSIDGGEQFF